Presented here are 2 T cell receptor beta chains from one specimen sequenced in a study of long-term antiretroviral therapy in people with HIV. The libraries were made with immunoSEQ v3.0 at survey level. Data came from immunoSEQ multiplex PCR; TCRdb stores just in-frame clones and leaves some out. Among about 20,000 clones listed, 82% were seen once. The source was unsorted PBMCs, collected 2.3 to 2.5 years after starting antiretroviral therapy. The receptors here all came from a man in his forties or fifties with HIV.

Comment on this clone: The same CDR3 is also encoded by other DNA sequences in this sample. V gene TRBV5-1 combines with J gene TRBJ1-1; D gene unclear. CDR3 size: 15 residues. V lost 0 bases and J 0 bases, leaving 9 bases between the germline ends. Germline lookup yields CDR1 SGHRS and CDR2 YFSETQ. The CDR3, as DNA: TGCGCCAGCAGCTTGGTGGGGAGTTTGAACACTGAAGCTTTCTTT. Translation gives CASSLVGSLNTEAFF. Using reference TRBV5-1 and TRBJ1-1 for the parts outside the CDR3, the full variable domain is KAGVTQTPRYLIKTRGQQVTLSCSPISGHRSVSWYQQTPGQGLQFLFEYFSETQRNKGNFPGRFSGRQFSNSRSEMNVSTLELGDSALYLCASSLVGSLNTEAFFGQGTRLTVV.

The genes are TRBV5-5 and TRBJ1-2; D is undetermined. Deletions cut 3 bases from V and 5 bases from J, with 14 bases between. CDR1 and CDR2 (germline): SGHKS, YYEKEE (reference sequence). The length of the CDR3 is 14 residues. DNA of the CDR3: TGTGCCAGCAGCTCCCCAACTGCGGGGTATGGCTACACCTTC. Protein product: CASSSPTAGYGYTF. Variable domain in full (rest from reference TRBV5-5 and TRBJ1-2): DAGVTQSPTHLIKTRGQQVTLRCSPISGHKSVSWYQQVLGQGPQFIFQYYEKEERGRGNFPDRFSARQFPNYSSELNVNALLLGDSALYLCASSSPTAGYGYTFGSGTRLTVV.